Given below is one TCR beta chain in context. This clonotype was seen more than once but under ten times. Its antigen has not been determined. No much larger clone is present one base from it, and per-base qualities are unavailable. Donors were 35 to 40 systemically healthy Caucasian individuals from Russia aged roughly 6 to 90 years. Each donor gave approximately 9.4 milliliters of peripheral blood, drawn into EDTA-treated Vacutainer tubes. Ficoll-Paque density-gradient centrifugation was used to isolate PBMCs, with at least 7 million obtained per sample. Total RNA was extracted from PBMCs with Trizol reagent, with at least 5 micrograms obtained per sample. For every donor, an aliquot of PBMCs went through flow cytometry to measure the percentages of naive CD45RAhigh/CD27high T cells. Library method: 5' RACE. A second PCR of roughly 7 to 11 cycles was performed with a sample-barcoded 5' primer and a J-beta primer mix. Each TCR beta cDNA molecule received a unique molecular identifier from a template-switch 5' adaptor carrying 12 random nucleotides. Each sample yielded at least 3 million CDR3-containing paired-end reads. The Mint cDNA synthesis kit, primed by a TRBC-specific oligonucleotide, was used to synthesize first-strand cDNA from all RNA. All cDNA was treated with uracil-DNA glycosylase and then went through a first 18-cycle PCR with the universal primers M1SS and BC2_uni_R. The paper's processing steps were these. For normalization, 1 million high-quality reads were randomly selected from each sample, with every read carrying a distinct molecular identifier. Instead of being binned into consensus sequences, reads that shared molecular identifiers were thrown out. MiTCR, run with a Q25 quality threshold and the strictest error-elimination algorithm, handled CDR3 identification, clonotype clustering and error correction. A nonparametric unseen species model with Euler transformation was used to estimate a lower bound on total TCR beta diversity. TCRdb reprocessed the public reads (quality trimming at Q25 with fastp, clone calling with MiXCR) and kept in-frame beta chains. Merged by CDR3 protein, the rows form single entries marked with the most common genes and DNA. It is TCRdb's table, rather than the study itself, that gives the V and J calls and clone size. The sample records 1.5 million to 2 million distinct CDR3 sequences, 35% to 50% of which are singletons. 23% of the sample is in the top ten clones.

The data stem from a study of blood T cells in healthy people across ages (dated by TCRdb to the mid-2010s). Study-level background: In model experiments, template switching captured roughly one uniquely barcoded TCR beta cDNA molecule for every two T cells. To avoid experimental bias, donors of different ages were randomly spread across the sequencing lanes. Using deep sequencing normalized with unique cDNA molecular identifiers, the study measured how TCR beta repertoire diversity changes with age. Donors were grouped into four age groups: young (average about 15 years), middle-aged (less than 40), aged (around 60) and long-lived (around 80). Two additional independent replicas of 1 million unique cDNA reads from the same blood draw were analyzed for two donors (one aged 18 to 30 and one aged 80 or older). Study-wide conclusions, independent of this receptor: Because donor CMV infection status was unknown, age-related changes in expanded clonotypes were potentially confounded. Observed TCR beta diversity per million T cells fell roughly linearly with age, and a significant reduction was already apparent by age roughly 40. The long-lived group showed more naive CD4+ T cells, fewer expanded clones and increased TCR diversity than the aged group, suggesting age selection. Estimates of total diversity based on one million sequenced T cells were regarded as lower bounds and as underestimates. Observed TCR beta diversity correlated strongly with the percentage of naive T cells measured by flow cytometry. Bulk unsorted PBMC profiling prevented conclusive comparison of naive and antigen-experienced compartments.

The CDR3 spans 13 residues, from the cysteine through the phenylalanine. Left in the record is the CDR3 DNA by itself, 39 bases read in frame from the first base. V is clipped by 0 bases and J by 10 bases, and the sequence between their germline boundaries is 7 bases long. The germline V gene yields MGHRA for CDR1 and YSYEKL for CDR2. Sequencing input: blood. The TCR sequence derives from a human donor in good health. The rearranged segments are TRBV4-1 and TRBJ1-6; a confident D gene designation cannot be given. DNA sequence: TGCGCCAGCAGCCAAGATTGGGAATCACCCCTCCACTTT. Its protein is CASSQDWESPLHF.